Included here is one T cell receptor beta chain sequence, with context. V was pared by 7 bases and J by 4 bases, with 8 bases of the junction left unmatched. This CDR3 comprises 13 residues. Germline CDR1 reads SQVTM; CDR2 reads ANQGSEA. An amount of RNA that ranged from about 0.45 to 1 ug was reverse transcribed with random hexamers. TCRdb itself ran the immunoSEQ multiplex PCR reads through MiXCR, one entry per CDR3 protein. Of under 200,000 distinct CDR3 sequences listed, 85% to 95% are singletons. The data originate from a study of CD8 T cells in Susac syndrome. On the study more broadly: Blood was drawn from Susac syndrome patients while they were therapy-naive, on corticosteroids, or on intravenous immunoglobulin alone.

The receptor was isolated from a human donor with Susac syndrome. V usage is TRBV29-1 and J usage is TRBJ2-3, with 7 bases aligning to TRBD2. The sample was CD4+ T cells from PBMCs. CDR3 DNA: TGCAGCGCTGACGGACGGGGGGCAGATACGCAGTATTTT. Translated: CSADGRGADTQYF.